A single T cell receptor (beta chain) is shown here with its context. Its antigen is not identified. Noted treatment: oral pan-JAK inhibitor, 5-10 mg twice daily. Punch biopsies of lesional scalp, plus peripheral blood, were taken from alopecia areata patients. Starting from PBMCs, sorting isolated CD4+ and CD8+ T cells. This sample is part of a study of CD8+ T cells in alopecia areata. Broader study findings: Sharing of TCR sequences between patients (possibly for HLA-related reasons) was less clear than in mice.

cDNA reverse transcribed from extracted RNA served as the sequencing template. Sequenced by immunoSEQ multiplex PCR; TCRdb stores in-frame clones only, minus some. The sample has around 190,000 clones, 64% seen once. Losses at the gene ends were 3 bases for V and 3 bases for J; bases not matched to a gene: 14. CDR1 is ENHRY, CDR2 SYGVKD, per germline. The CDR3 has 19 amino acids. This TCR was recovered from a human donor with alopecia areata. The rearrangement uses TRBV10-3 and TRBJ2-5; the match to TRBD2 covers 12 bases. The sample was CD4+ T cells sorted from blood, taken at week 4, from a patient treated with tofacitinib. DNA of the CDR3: TGTGCCATCAGTGACTACGGGACTAGCGGGCGGTACCCTAAAGAGACCCAGTACTTC. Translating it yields CAISDYGTSGRYPKETQYF.